This T cell receptor (beta chain) was sequenced in a study of Ad26.COV2.S vaccination and SARS-CoV-2 variants. Whole-study results and caveats: Marked by substantial breadth, spike-specific CD8+ and CD4+ T cell responses were reportedly seen after vaccination. Breadth measured for non-spike TCRs was similar across vaccine and placebo recipients. Using TCR breadth and depth analyses may have led to underestimated total T cell responses. Recipients given vaccine exceeded placebo recipients in spike-specific TCR breadth.

Germline loops: CDR1 SSHAT, CDR2 FNYEAQ (reference sequence). This CDR3 comprises 14 residues. Losses at the gene ends were 3 bases for V and 8 bases for J; bases not matched to a gene: 5. TCRdb's table, derived via immunoSEQ multiplex PCR, lists solely in-frame clones and lacks some. The top ten clones hold roughly 6% of a sample with some 180,000 clones, 87% of them seen once. Of note for this clone: Its antigen is still unknown.

The V gene is TRBV7-7, the J gene TRBJ2-1, with 9 bases fitting TRBD1. The sequence came from a human donor who had recovered from COVID-19. The sample here was peripheral blood, taken after recovery from COVID-19. CDR3 in amino acids: CASSFRDRAHEQFF. In nucleotides, the CDR3 is TGTGCCAGCAGCTTCCGGGACAGGGCCCATGAGCAGTTCTTC.